The 16 T cell receptor beta chains below all came from one sample that was sequenced in a study of spatial heterogeneity in lung cancer. The time point here: sample taken at primary tumor resection. Sequencing was performed on whole RNA extracted from tumor and nontumor lung tissue, or from frozen PBMC, and the material was left unsorted. MiXCR, applied by TCRdb to the 5' RACE reads, yields one record per CDR3 protein. The top ten hold about a tenth of the sample, which has approximately 12,000 distinct CDR3 sequences, approximately 6% seen once. This material consisted of normal lung tissue next to the tumor, taken at surgery. These TCRs come from a male donor with early-stage non-small cell lung cancer.

This clonotype is medium-sized (0.01 to 0.1%) within its sample. In a library made to pick up alpha chains, this beta chain is a stray read with a size that means little. The chain uses TRBV7-2 and TRBJ2-3; perhaps TRBD2 as D (6 bases). CDR1 is SGHTA and CDR2 is FQGNSA in the germline V gene. This CDR3 is built from 16 residues. Trimming left V 4 bases short and J 2 bases short, with 16 bases between. CDR3 loop: CASSSLSGVATDTQYF. The CDR3 bases are TGTGCCAGCAGCTCACTGTCGGGGGTGGCCACAGATACGCAGTATTTT.

This clonotype showed up many times. Within a library made for alpha chains, this beta chain is off target, and its count is uninformative. V gene TRBV29-1 combines with J gene TRBJ2-1; 12 positions agree with TRBD2. Unmatched junction bases numbered 2, after V lost 7 bases and J lost 4 bases. This CDR3 has 13 amino acids. Germline CDR1 and CDR2: SQVTM and ANQGSEA. The CDR3 loop is CSAGTSGYNEQFF. The CDR3 DNA reads TGCAGCGCCGGGACTAGCGGGTACAATGAGCAGTTCTTC.

This clonotype showed up many times. In a library made to pick up alpha chains, this beta chain is a stray read with a size that means little. The rearrangement links TRBV3-1 to TRBJ2-5, with D possibly matching TRBD2 (7 bases). Germline CDR1 LGHDT, CDR2 YNNKEL (reference sequence). With 1 base removed from V and 5 bases from J, the gap between germline ends came to 11 bases. This CDR3 is built from 14 residues. The CDR3 loop reads CASSQAQGGETQYF. In nucleotides, the CDR3 is TGTGCCAGCAGCCAAGCACAGGGAGGGGAGACCCAGTACTTC.

This clonotype was seen at least ten times. The size of this beta chain means little, since it is a stray read in a library made for alpha chains. The J gene is TRBJ2-7, the V gene TRBV18; 10 bases map to TRBD1. The CDR3 has 16 residues. CDR1 and CDR2 from the germline V gene are KGHSH and LQKENI. V lost 5 bases, J lost 5 bases, and 12 bases stayed unmatched. CDR3 in amino acids: CASSSLWDRGIHEQYF. CDR3 DNA: TGTGCCAGCTCATCACTGTGGGACAGGGGTATCCACGAGCAGTACTTC.

This clonotype was seen at least ten times. The size of this beta chain means little, since it is a stray read in a library made for alpha chains. CDR3 loop: CASSLPESGRYEQYF. The CDR3 DNA reads as TGTGCCAGCAGCTTGCCGGAGAGCGGTAGATACGAGCAGTACTTC. The chain carries TRBV7-2 and TRBJ2-7; perhaps TRBD2 as D (5 bases). Germline lookup yields CDR1 SGHTA and CDR2 FQGNSA. V lost 3 bases and J lost 4, with 16 bases in between. This CDR3 contains 15 residues.

Concerning this clonotype itself: A library made for alpha chains picked up this beta chain off target, so its size means little. V is TRBV7-2 and J is TRBJ2-6; D not certain. Looked up from germline, CDR1 is SGHTA and CDR2 is FQGNSA. V was cut by 5 bases and J by 0 bases, with 5 bases left in between. This CDR3 has 14 amino acids. The CDR3 here is CASSKTSGANVLTF. The CDR3 nucleotides are TGTGCCAGCAGCAAGACCTCTGGGGCCAACGTCCTGACTTTC.

This clonotype was counted many times. This beta chain is an off-target read within a library intended for alpha chains, so its frequency means little. The gene calls are TRBV11-2 and TRBJ1-1; 7 nucleotides agree with TRBD1. The CDR3 has 14 residues. The germline V gene encodes CDR1 SGHAT and CDR2 FQNNGV. J was trimmed by 3 bases and V by 5 bases; bases with no gene match: 6. The CDR3 DNA is TGTGCCAGCAGCGACGACAGGGATCACACTGAAGCTTTCTTT. This translates into CASSDDRDHTEAFF.

As to this clonotype: An end of the junction differs from the germline gene, which may be a read error. A library made for alpha chains picked up this beta chain off target, so its size means little. The chain joins TRBV12-3 or TRBV12-4 to TRBJ1-5; D remains unclear. This CDR3 region has 15 residues. This chain's CDR3 is CASSITGGWNHPQHF. In DNA form, the CDR3 reads TGTGCCAGCAGCATTACGGGAGGGTGGAATCACCCCCAGCATTTT.

This clonotype was seen repeatedly, ten times or more. This beta chain was picked up by a library intended for alpha chains and is off target, so its count carries little meaning. V gene TRBV30 combines with J gene TRBJ2-3; 12 bases align to TRBD2. The germline CDR1 and CDR2 sequences are GTSNPN and SVGIG (reference sequence). This CDR3 contains 15 residues. Germline trimming cut 2 bases from V and 6 bases from J; bases unmatched to any gene: 6. CDR3 bases: TGTGCCTGGAGTCGACTAGCGGGAGTTTCTGATACGCAGTATTTT. This sequence encodes CAWSRLAGVSDTQYF.

This clonotype was seen repeatedly, ten times or more. Since it is a stray read in a library aimed at alpha chains, this beta chain has a size that is not meaningful. This CDR3 is CASRQGLAGDNEQFF. The CDR3 nucleotides read TGTGCCAGCAGGCAAGGGCTAGCGGGAGACAATGAGCAGTTCTTC. This chain joins TRBV6-6 and TRBJ2-1; 10 nucleotides match TRBD2. The germline V gene encodes CDR1 MNHNY and CDR2 SVGAGI (reference sequence). This CDR3 region has 15 residues. The J segment lost 5 bases and the V segment lost 6 bases, leaving 7 bases of the junction unmatched.

This clonotype was seen at least ten times. This beta chain lies outside the target of a library built for alpha chains; its clone size means little. The rearrangement joins TRBV7-9 to TRBJ1-2, with a tentative D call TRBD1 (6 bases). Germline CDR1 and CDR2: SEHNR and FQNEAQ (reference sequence). V lost 5 bases and J lost 4, with 20 bases in between. This CDR3 spans 16 amino acids. This CDR3 is CASSLGGTAGSYGYTF. The CDR3 DNA is TGTGCCAGCAGCCTAGGGGGGACCGCCGGGAGCTATGGCTACACCTTC.

In its sample, this clonotype was seen many times. This beta chain turned up in a library designed for alpha chains; as an off-target read, its abundance says little. The chain couples TRBV30 to TRBJ1-3; D gene ambiguous. V was pared by 4 bases and J by 3 bases, with 10 bases between. Germline CDR1 is GTSNPN and CDR2 is SVGIG (reference sequence). This CDR3 has 13 residues. The CDR3 loop is CAWTGVLGNTIYF. CDR3 sequence (DNA): TGTGCCTGGACTGGGGTCCTTGGAAACACCATATATTTT. The full variable domain, in which reference TRBV30 and TRBJ1-3 provide the parts outside the CDR3, is SQTIHQWPATLVQPVGSPLSLECTVEGTSNPNLYWYRQAAGRGLQLLFYSVGIGQISSEVPQNLSASRPQDRQFILSSKKLLLSDSGFYLCAWTGVLGNTIYFGEGSWLTVV.

This clonotype has at least ten counts. Since the library was made to target alpha chains, this beta chain is a stray read and its abundance is not meaningful. The CDR3 sequence is CASSIRDGLKHF. The CDR3 DNA reads TGTGCCAGTAGTATCCGGGACGGCCTCAAGCATTTT. The chain carries TRBV19 and TRBJ1-5; D may be TRBD1 (5 bases). There are 12 residues in the CDR3. The V gene lost 3 bases and the J gene lost 14 bases, with 14 bases spanning the gap. Per germline, CDR1 LNHDA and CDR2 SQIVND (reference sequence). Full variable domain (outside the CDR3, taken from reference TRBV19 and TRBJ1-5): DGGITQSPKYLFRKEGQNVTLSCEQNLNHDAMYWYRQDPGQGLRLIYYSQIVNDFQKGDIAEGYSVSREKKESFPLTVTSAQKNPTAFYLCASSIRDGLKHFGDGTRLSIL.

About this clonotype: With the library built for alpha chains, this beta chain is off target and its frequency is not meaningful. V usage is TRBV7-8 and J usage is TRBJ1-5, with D perhaps matching TRBD1 (6 bases). The CDR3 consists of 16 residues. In germline, CDR1 is SGHVS, CDR2 FQNEAQ. The V end lost 5 bases, the J end lost 6 bases, and 20 bases lay between the germline ends. The CDR3 sequence is CASSLRNRDGSQPQHF. CDR3 DNA: TGTGCCAGCAGCCTACGGAACAGGGACGGGAGTCAGCCCCAGCATTTT.

In this sample, this clonotype is large. This beta chain is a stray read from a library made for alpha chains; its abundance is not meaningful. The V call is TRBV20-1, the J call TRBJ2-3; perhaps TRBD1 as D (5 bases). The germline gives CDR1 DFQATT, CDR2 SNEGSKA (reference sequence). CDR3 length: 17 amino acids. The germline V and J ends were trimmed by 0 bases and 2 bases, with 18 bases remaining between them. The CDR3 region has the DNA TGCAGTGCTAGAGATCCCCTCAGGACGGACAACACAGATACGCAGTATTTT. Translating gives CSARDPLRTDNTDTQYF.

Many counts were recorded for this clonotype. Since it is a stray read in a library aimed at alpha chains, this beta chain has a size that is not meaningful. V is TRBV29-1 and J is TRBJ2-7, with 7 positions matching TRBD1. The CDR3 loop spans 13 amino acids. Unmatched junction bases numbered 10, after V lost 7 bases and J lost 4 bases. CDR1 and CDR2 (germline): SQVTM, ANQGSEA. CDR3 in amino acids: CSATRQGGYEQYF. CDR3 bases: TGCAGCGCCACAAGACAGGGCGGGTACGAGCAGTACTTC.